This is a list of T cell receptor beta chains from one sample in a study of OX40 agonist ivuxolimab in advanced cancers. The assay was immunoSEQ multiplex PCR, and TCRdb's table has in-frame clones only and misses some. This sample has about 86,000 clones, with roughly 89% found just once. This specimen consisted of CD4+ or CD8+ T cells sorted from blood, obtained in a trial of the OX40 agonist ivuxolimab. The origin of the receptors is an adult with an advanced solid tumor such as melanoma, head and neck, liver or kidney cancer. The CDR3 runs from the conserved cysteine through the conserved F or W. A D gene is named only where the DNA matches it firmly. Size is omitted from some rows. Given values are once, few, many or a class for expanded clones.

NA,TRBJ1-4,NA,TRBV11-2,TGTGCCAGCAGCTCTCTGGGGAAGGAGAATGAAAAACTGTTTTTT,CASSSLGKENEKLFF
NA,TRBJ2-3,NA,TRBV15,TGTACCACCAAGGGTCCCGGGGCCAACACAGATACGCAGTATTTT,CTTKGPGANTDTQYF
NA,TRBJ1-1,NA,TRBV6-1,TGTGCCAGCAGTGATGGGGGGAACACTGAAGCTTTCTTT,CASSDGGNTEAFF
NA,TRBJ2-2,TRBD2,TRBV18,TGTGCCAGCTTGCCACAGCGGGACTCAAGGCCCGGGGAGCTGTTTTTT,CASLPQRDSRPGELFF
NA,TRBJ2-7,NA,TRBV11-3,TGTGCCAGCAGCTTAGACCCAGCGGGCGAGCAGTACTTC,CASSLDPAGEQYF
NA,TRBJ2-5,TRBD2,TRBV11-2,TGTGCCAGCAGCTTGAGCGGACTAGCGCAAGAGACCCAGTACTTC,CASSLSGLAQETQYF
NA,TRBJ1-5,NA,TRBV2,TGTGCCAGCAGTGTAGAAGGGAGTCAGCCCCAGCATTTT,CASSVEGSQPQHF
NA,TRBJ1-5,NA,TRBV5-6,TGTGCCAGCAGCGCACAGGGCTATAGCAATCAGCCCCAGCATTTT,CASSAQGYSNQPQHF
NA,TRBJ1-5,NA,TRBV6-1,TGTGCCAGCACCCCAGGGGATCAGCCCCAGCATTTT,CASTPGDQPQHF
NA,TRBJ1-1,NA,TRBV6-1,TGTGCCAGCAGGAGATCCGCGGGGGGCGGCACTGAAGCTTTCTTT,CASRRSAGGGTEAFF
NA,TRBJ1-1,NA,TRBV5-1,TGCGCCAGCAGCTGGACAGCGAACACTGAAGCTTTCTTT,CASSWTANTEAFF
once,TRBJ1-3,NA,TRBV10-3,TGTGCCATCAGTAGGTCCGACGTTTCGGACACCATATATTTT,CAISRSDVSDTIYF
NA,TRBJ2-5,NA,TRBV2,TGTGCCAGCAGTGGTCGGGGGAGACAAGAGACCCAGTACTTC,CASSGRGRQETQYF
once,TRBJ2-7,TRBD1,TRBV6-1,TGTGCCAGCAGTGAAGTGGTTGGGCAGGGGGCGGCCGAGCAGTACTTC,CASSEVVGQGAAEQYF
NA,TRBJ2-7,NA,TRBV19,TGTGCCAGTAGTATTGAGGGTAGAGCGAACGAGCAGTACTTC,CASSIEGRANEQYF
NA,TRBJ1-5,NA,TRBV30,TGTGCCTGGAAAGAGCAAGGCCAGGGGAGTCAGCCCCAGCATTTT,CAWKEQGQGSQPQHF
NA,TRBJ2-7,TRBD2,TRBV7-9,TGTGCCAGCAGCTTAGGTAGCGGGGACACCCACGAGCAGTACTTC,CASSLGSGDTHEQYF
NA,TRBJ1-5,NA,TRBV11-1,TGTGCCAGCAGTTGGGCCCGGGGTCAGCCCCAGCATTTT,CASSWARGQPQHF
NA,TRBJ2-3,NA,TRBV10-3,TGTGCCATCAGCCCCACGGGGGGCCGAACAGATACGCAGTATTTT,CAISPTGGRTDTQYF
NA,TRBJ2-3,NA,TRBV5-1,TGCGCCAGCAGCTTGGGTTTGGCAGATACGCAGTATTTT,CASSLGLADTQYF
NA,TRBJ1-2,NA,TRBV7-8,TGTGCCAGCAGCTTAGGGGTTGCGGGGGCGAGCTATGGCTACACCTTC,CASSLGVAGASYGYTF
NA,TRBJ2-2,TRBD2,TRBV9,TGTGCCAGCAGCGTTAGCGGGAGGGGGCCCGGGGAGCTGTTTTTT,CASSVSGRGPGELFF
NA,TRBJ1-2,NA,TRBV9,TGTGCCAGCAGCGTAGATGTACAGCCCTATGGCTACACCTTC,CASSVDVQPYGYTF
NA,TRBJ2-7,NA,TRBV7-2,TGTGCCAGCAGCTTAGGTCACCCCTACGAGCAGTACTTC,CASSLGHPYEQYF
NA,TRBJ1-5,NA,TRBV28,TGTGCCAGCAGTCGCGTAAATCAGCCCCAGCATTTT,CASSRVNQPQHF
NA,TRBJ2-7,NA,TRBV5-6,TGTGCCAGCAGCCCCTCTCCGGGGGTACCCCTCTCCTACGAGCAGTACTTC,CASSPSPGVPLSYEQYF
NA,TRBJ2-1,TRBD2,TRBV5-5,TGTGCCAGCAGCTTTCGAACTAGCGGGAAGCGCGACAATGAGCAGTTCTTC,CASSFRTSGKRDNEQFF
NA,TRBJ2-5,TRBD2,TRBV11-2,TGTGCCAGCAGCTTAGATCCGGCGGGAGCAGCAGAGACCCAGTACTTC,CASSLDPAGAAETQYF
NA,TRBJ1-5,NA,TRBV7-9,TGTGCCAGCAGCTTTGACCTGTCGGGGAATCAGCCCCAGCATTTT,CASSFDLSGNQPQHF
few,TRBJ2-5,TRBD2,TRBV9,TGTGCCAGCAGCGTAACTAGCGACCAAGAGACCCAGTACTTC,CASSVTSDQETQYF
NA,TRBJ1-2,NA,TRBV7-8,TGTGCCAGCAGCTGGGGGACCGGCAAGTACGGCTACACCTTC,CASSWGTGKYGYTF
NA,TRBJ1-1,NA,TRBV30,TGTGCCTGGAAGACGAACACTGAAGCTTTCTTT,CAWKTNTEAFF
NA,TRBJ2-7,NA,TRBV28,TGTGCCAGCAGTTTAGGCCACAACCCCGAGCAGTACTTC,CASSLGHNPEQYF
NA,TRBJ1-5,NA,TRBV2,TGTGCCAGTAGACAGGATAGCAATCAGCCCCAGCATTTT,CASRQDSNQPQHF
NA,TRBJ2-7,NA,TRBV27,TGTGCCAGCAGTCCCTACGGACGGGGACAAACCTACGAGCAGTACTTC,CASSPYGRGQTYEQYF
NA,TRBJ1-3,NA,TRBV19,TGTGCCAGCATCCCAGAGGCGGTGAGCTCTGGAAACACCATATATTTT,CASIPEAVSSGNTIYF
few,TRBJ2-7,NA,TRBV7-2,TGTGCCAGCAGCTTAGTTGGGGCTTCAAGGGAGCAGTACTTC,CASSLVGASREQYF
NA,TRBJ1-1,NA,TRBV5-1,TGCGCCAGCAGGCGGGAACCCCTGAACACTGAAGCTTTCTTT,CASRREPLNTEAFF
NA,TRBJ2-1,NA,TRBV28,TGTGCCAGCAGCACCAGCGGTGCGAGCTCCTACAATGAGCAGTTCTTC,CASSTSGASSYNEQFF
NA,TRBJ2-2,NA,TRBV11-2,TGTGCCAGCAGTTTTGGAAGGAGAGCGAACACCGGGGAGCTGTTTTTT,CASSFGRRANTGELFF
NA,TRBJ2-7,NA,TRBV11-2,TGTGCCAGCAGCTCTCCTAGAGCCACCTACGAGCAGTACTTC,CASSSPRATYEQYF
once,TRBJ1-2,NA,TRBV30,TGTGCCTGGAGGGCCGGGACGCTTGGCTACACCTTC,CAWRAGTLGYTF
NA,TRBJ1-2,NA,TRBV5-6,TGTGCCAGCAGCTTGAAAGATATTGGCTACACCTTC,CASSLKDIGYTF
NA,TRBJ1-5,TRBD1,TRBV6-5,TGTGCCAGCAGTCCGCTGGACAGGACCCAGCCCCAGCATTTT,CASSPLDRTQPQHF
NA,TRBJ2-3,TRBD2,TRBV29-1,TGCAGCGCCGCTAGCGGGATAGTCACAGATACGCAGTATTTT,CSAASGIVTDTQYF